Listed here are 9 T cell receptor beta chains from one sample, sequenced in a study of blood T cell repertoires in COVID-19. Produced via immunoSEQ multiplex PCR; TCRdb's table is partial and in-frame only. Of fewer than 450,000 clones in the sample, 88% were seen once. Sequenced: peripheral blood. The source of these receptors is a woman aged 70-85 years with COVID-19, enrolled during active disease.

This clone was seen just once. This chain joins TRBV5-6 and TRBJ1-2; TRBD1 aligns across 8 bases. Germline CDR1 and CDR2: SGHDT and YYEEEE. V was pared by 4 bases and J by 3 bases, with 11 bases of the junction left unmatched. CDR3 length: 16 amino acids. CDR3 sequence reads: CASSRGFLTGDYGYTF. The CDR3, as DNA: TGTGCCAGCAGCAGAGGTTTTTTGACAGGGGACTATGGCTACACCTTC. Using reference TRBV5-6 and TRBJ1-2 for the parts outside the CDR3, the full variable domain is DAGVTQSPTHLIKTRGQQVTLRCSPKSGHDTVSWYQQALGQGPQFIFQYYEEEERQRGNFPDRFSGHQFPNYSSELNVNALLLGDSALYLCASSRGFLTGDYGYTFGSGTRLTVV.

This clone has just one count. The junction shows a germline mismatch at one end, possibly a read error. The rearrangement joins TRBV6-5 to TRBJ2-7; 7 bases are shared with TRBD1. Looked up from germline, CDR1 is MNHEY and CDR2 is SVGAGI. CDR3 length equals 11 residues. The CDR3 protein is CASSYSGTDWF. CDR3 nucleotide sequence: TGTGCCAGCAGTTACTCGGGGACAGATTGGTTC.

The chain links TRBV14 to TRBJ1-2; 7 nucleotides agree with TRBD1. Per germline, CDR1 SGHDN and CDR2 FVKESK. The CDR3 runs 18 residues. V lost 2 bases, J lost 4 bases, and 16 bases stayed unmatched. In nucleotides, the CDR3 is TGTGCCAGCAGCCAAAAAGAGACCTGGGACAGTCCCTTCTATGGCTACACCTTC. Amino acid sequence: CASSQKETWDSPFYGYTF.

The V and J genes are TRBV4-1 and TRBJ2-2, with 7 positions matching TRBD1. This CDR3 has 14 residues. Trimming removed 2 bases from V and 7 bases from J; junction bases left unmatched: 4. Germline V gene data show CDR1 as MGHRA and CDR2 as YSYEKL. The CDR3 bases are TGCGCCAGCAGCCAACAGGGGGTCTACGGGGAGCTGTTTTTT. Its protein product is CASSQQGVYGELFF.

The count of this clone is one. The chain is built from TRBV2 and TRBJ1-5; the match to TRBD1 covers 12 bases. CDR3 length equals 16 residues. V trimming: 5 bases; J trimming: 7 bases; junction bases outside the gene matches: 9. The V gene's germline CDR1 is SNHLY and CDR2 FYNNEI. CDR3 in DNA: TGTGCCAGCAGTTCCGGGACAGGGGGCGCCAACCAGCCCCAGCATTTT. The encoded protein is CASSSGTGGANQPQHF. The full variable domain, in which reference TRBV2 and TRBJ1-5 provide the parts outside the CDR3, is EPEVTQTPSHQVTQMGQEVILRCVPISNHLYFYWYRQILGQKVEFLVSFYNNEISEKSEIFDDQFSVERPDGSNFTLKIRSTKLEDSAMYFCASSSGTGGANQPQHFGDGTRLSIL.

The V gene is TRBV15, the J gene TRBJ1-2; possible D gene TRBD1, 6 bases. CDR1 and CDR2 from the germline V gene are LNHNV and YYDKDF (reference sequence). Deletions cut 4 bases from V and 11 bases from J, with 14 bases between. CDR3 length equals 12 residues. The CDR3 sequence is CATSTRDISYTF. The CDR3 DNA reads as TGTGCCACCAGCACCCGGGACATCAGTTACACCTTC.

The V gene is TRBV6-2 or TRBV6-3, the J gene TRBJ1-2; TRBD1 aligns across 10 bases. Trimming took 6 bases from V and 4 from J; bases not matched to a gene: 8. CDR3 length: 15 residues. Germline V gives CDR1 MNHEY, CDR2 SVGEGT. In nucleotides, the CDR3 is TGTGCCAGCAGCCCCGGACAGGGGGGGATCTATGGCTACACCTTC. Residues: CASSPGQGGIYGYTF.

The genes are TRBV28 and TRBJ2-3, with 8 nucleotides matching TRBD1. Per the germline V gene, CDR1 is MDHEN and CDR2 is SYDVKM. The CDR3 spans 17 residues. After removal of 7 bases from V and 4 bases from J, the junction contained 16 bases not matched to a gene. Here the CDR3 DNA reads TGTGCCAGCACCCCGCCAGGGGGCTCCCGCCACCCAGATACGCAGTATTTT. It specifies CASTPPGGSRHPDTQYF.

The V gene is TRBV6-2 or TRBV6-3, the J gene TRBJ1-2, with a possible D match to TRBD1 (6 bases). This CDR3 comprises 15 residues. V gave up 4 bases and J gave up 4 bases, with 16 bases separating them. Germline CDR1 and CDR2: MNHEY and SVGEGT. This CDR3 is CASSSSGTPVYGYTF. The CDR3 nucleotides are TGTGCCAGCAGTTCTTCCGGGACACCCGTCTATGGCTACACCTTC.